The rows below give T cell receptor beta chains drawn from one sample of a study of beta chain features in type 1 diabetes. Repertoires were generated with immunoSEQ multiplex PCR, while TCRdb's copy carries only in-frame clones and drops some. Among roughly 260,000 clones listed, roughly a tenth were seen once. The sample was naive CD4+ T cells from blood. These receptors all stem from a man aged 25-45 years with type 1 diabetes. Each CDR3 is given with its conserved first and last residue. Fields, in order: V gene, clone size, CDR3 length, J gene, D gene, CDR3 DNA, CDR3 protein. The D gene is left open where the match is weak. Clone sizes are given selectively: once, few, many, or a class where the clone is expanded.

v_gene: TRBV15
abundance: NA
len: 15
j_gene: TRBJ1-3
d_gene: NA
CDR3nt: TGTGCCACCACCGGACCGGGGTTGACCGGAAACACCATATATTTT
CDR3aa: CATTGPGLTGNTIYF

v_gene: TRBV7-3
abundance: NA
len: 15
j_gene: TRBJ1-2
d_gene: TRBD1
CDR3nt: TGTGCCAGCAGCTTGACTGGCAGGGGGATTCATGGCTACACCTTC
CDR3aa: CASSLTGRGIHGYTF

v_gene: TRBV27
abundance: NA
len: 14
j_gene: TRBJ1-2
d_gene: NA
CDR3nt: TGTGCCAGCAGTCTGACAGTTCCCCCATATGGCTACACCTTC
CDR3aa: CASSLTVPPYGYTF

v_gene: TRBV7-6
abundance: NA
len: 13
j_gene: TRBJ1-1
d_gene: NA
CDR3nt: TGTGCCAGCAGCCAACAAGAGAACACTGAAGCTTTCTTT
CDR3aa: CASSQQENTEAFF

v_gene: TRBV19
abundance: NA
len: 12
j_gene: TRBJ1-2
d_gene: NA
CDR3nt: TGTGCCAGTAGTACGGCGGGGCTGGGCTACACCTTC
CDR3aa: CASSTAGLGYTF

v_gene: TRBV4-1
abundance: few
len: 15
j_gene: TRBJ1-4
d_gene: NA
CDR3nt: TGCGCCAGCAGCCAAGGACTTGCGGAGGGTGAAAAACTGTTTTTT
CDR3aa: CASSQGLAEGEKLFF

v_gene: TRBV7-9
abundance: NA
len: 16
j_gene: TRBJ2-3
d_gene: NA
CDR3nt: TGTGCCAGCAGCTTAGGGGGTAGCGGCTTCACAGATACGCAGTATTTT
CDR3aa: CASSLGGSGFTDTQYF

v_gene: TRBV6-5
abundance: NA
len: 13
j_gene: TRBJ1-1
d_gene: TRBD1
CDR3nt: TGTGCCAGCAGTTACAGACAGGGCACTGAAGCTTTCTTT
CDR3aa: CASSYRQGTEAFF

v_gene: TRBV4-1
abundance: few
len: 17
j_gene: TRBJ1-6
d_gene: TRBD1
CDR3nt: TGCGCCAGCAGCCAAGGACAGGGGAGCTCCTATAATTCACCCCTCCACTTT
CDR3aa: CASSQGQGSSYNSPLHF

v_gene: TRBV27
abundance: once
len: 14
j_gene: TRBJ2-7
d_gene: NA
CDR3nt: TGTGCCAGCAGCCCTAATTATTGGAGGGACGAGCAGTACTTC
CDR3aa: CASSPNYWRDEQYF

v_gene: TRBV6-5
abundance: NA
len: 14
j_gene: TRBJ1-5
d_gene: NA
CDR3nt: TGTGCCAGCAGTCCCCTTACATGGAATCAGCCCCAGCATTTT
CDR3aa: CASSPLTWNQPQHF

v_gene: TRBV20-1
abundance: few
len: 11
j_gene: TRBJ2-7
d_gene: NA
CDR3nt: TGCAGTGCCCTAACGCGTTACGAGCAGTACTTC
CDR3aa: CSALTRYEQYF

v_gene: TRBV5-1
abundance: NA
len: 13
j_gene: TRBJ2-5
d_gene: NA
CDR3nt: TGCGCCAGCAGCGCTACAGGTTTTGAGACCCAGTACTTC
CDR3aa: CASSATGFETQYF

v_gene: TRBV13
abundance: NA
len: 16
j_gene: TRBJ2-2
d_gene: NA
CDR3nt: TGTGCCAGCAGCTTAGGCCTAGGGGCGAACACCGGGGAGCTGTTTTTT
CDR3aa: CASSLGLGANTGELFF

v_gene: TRBV5-1
abundance: NA
len: 16
j_gene: TRBJ2-7
d_gene: TRBD2
CDR3nt: TGCGCCAGCAGCTTGGTAGCGGGGGCGGTGTATTACGAGCAGTACTTC
CDR3aa: CASSLVAGAVYYEQYF

v_gene: TRBV2
abundance: NA
len: 12
j_gene: TRBJ1-6
d_gene: TRBD1
CDR3nt: TGTGCCAGCAGGGACAGGGGTCCACCCCTCCACTTT
CDR3aa: CASRDRGPPLHF

v_gene: TRBV6-5
abundance: few
len: 16
j_gene: TRBJ2-7
d_gene: NA
CDR3nt: TGTGCCAGCAGTTACTCGAGGGCCAACCCACGGTTCGAGCAGTACTTC
CDR3aa: CASSYSRANPRFEQYF

v_gene: TRBV6-6
abundance: few
len: 12
j_gene: TRBJ2-1
d_gene: NA
CDR3nt: TGTGCCAGCAGTGCCCACTCCGATGAGCAGTTCTTC
CDR3aa: CASSAHSDEQFF

v_gene: TRBV5-4
abundance: NA
len: 13
j_gene: TRBJ2-3
d_gene: TRBD2
CDR3nt: TGTGCCAGCAGCGGCGGGGGGACAGATACGCAGTATTTT
CDR3aa: CASSGGGTDTQYF

v_gene: TRBV6-5
abundance: NA
len: 15
j_gene: TRBJ2-7
d_gene: NA
CDR3nt: TGTGCCAGCAGTCGAGGGACTGCCGGAGGAGAGGAGCAGTACTTC
CDR3aa: CASSRGTAGGEEQYF

v_gene: TRBV5-8
abundance: NA
len: 12
j_gene: TRBJ2-7
d_gene: NA
CDR3nt: TGTGCCAGCATGAGACAGGTATACGAGCAGTACTTC
CDR3aa: CASMRQVYEQYF

v_gene: TRBV30
abundance: few
len: 12
j_gene: TRBJ2-7
d_gene: TRBD1
CDR3nt: TGTGCCCACGGACAGGGGATCTACGAGCAGTACTTC
CDR3aa: CAHGQGIYEQYF

v_gene: TRBV15
abundance: NA
len: 12
j_gene: TRBJ1-1
d_gene: NA
CDR3nt: TGTGCCACCAGCTTCCAGGAGGGGGAAGCTTTCTTT
CDR3aa: CATSFQEGEAFF

v_gene: TRBV5-1
abundance: NA
len: 15
j_gene: TRBJ2-3
d_gene: TRBD2
CDR3nt: TGCGCCAGCAGCGCCTATAGCGGGGCAGCAGATACGCAGTATTTT
CDR3aa: CASSAYSGAADTQYF

v_gene: TRBV5-6
abundance: few
len: 14
j_gene: TRBJ2-6
d_gene: NA
CDR3nt: TGTGCCAGCCGCGGAAGCTCTGGGGCCAACGTCCTGACTTTC
CDR3aa: CASRGSSGANVLTF

v_gene: TRBV18
abundance: NA
len: 14
j_gene: TRBJ2-5
d_gene: NA
CDR3nt: TGTGCCAGCTCTCCTATCGGGGGTCAGGAGACCCAGTACTTC
CDR3aa: CASSPIGGQETQYF

v_gene: TRBV7-9
abundance: NA
len: 18
j_gene: TRBJ2-1
d_gene: TRBD2
CDR3nt: TGTGCCAGCAGCTCCCTTGCCAAACTAGCGGGGGGTGTGAATGAGCAGTTCTTC
CDR3aa: CASSSLAKLAGGVNEQFF

v_gene: TRBV18
abundance: few
len: 12
j_gene: TRBJ2-7
d_gene: NA
CDR3nt: TGTGCCAGCTCCTGGGCATGGGACGAGCAGTACTTC
CDR3aa: CASSWAWDEQYF

v_gene: TRBV19
abundance: NA
len: 14
j_gene: TRBJ2-1
d_gene: NA
CDR3nt: TGTGCCAGCACAGACGTGAGCTCCTACAATGAGCAGTTCTTC
CDR3aa: CASTDVSSYNEQFF